This paragraph reports one T cell receptor beta chain. Its antigen remains unidentified. No quality values exist for individual bases; no much larger clone is one base distant. The data stem from a study of shared clonotypes between healthy human individuals (dated by TCRdb to 2018 to 2020). As for the study more broadly: The cohort comprised a couple of women and a few men aged 18 to 49 years. For each donor, CD4 naive and CD4 memory were each run on three plates, CD8 naive on two plates, and CD8 memory on one plate. To increase sequencing depth and limit assay-specific biases, different laboratories used diverse techniques to prepare libraries and sequence TCR repertoires. Each donor's leukapheresis produced roughly between about 0.9 and 9.5 billion PBMCs. Blood TCR repertoires of a handful of healthy adults were deeply sequenced to estimate repertoire size and the extent of clonotype sharing between individuals.

What the work shows at the level of the full study, not this receptor alone: Sampling was restricted to blood, and TCR repertoires in tissues likely differ from the TCR repertoires found in blood. The genetic and exposure-history diversity represented was limited by the small number of donors. Compared with non-shared clonotypes, the clonotypes found in all four sorted-subset donors had higher generation probabilities. Based on pairwise subsampling, the degree of clonotype sharing among donors was expected to be affected by sequencing depth. Estimated clonotype richness was generally larger for naive than for memory subsets. When a handful of donors were compared, the shared fraction of clonotypes was roughly 4.8% for naive CD4, less than 4% for naive CD8, 2% to 2.5% for memory CD4, and approximately 0.4% for memory CD8. Incomplete sequencing was indicated by rarefaction of sorted-subset datasets, despite the large sequencing depth.

TCR CDR3 regions were amplified from genomic DNA by multiplex PCR using the deep immunoSEQ assay. For each cell subset, the extracted genomic DNA was distributed evenly across all wells of several immunoSEQ 96-well plates, and each plate served as one replicate. For sorted subsets, around 200 ng genomic DNA, equal to tens of thousands of T cell genomes, was loaded into each replicate PCR. Purified libraries were measured with a Qubit 3.0 fluorometer, size-checked on a Bioanalyzer 2100, and measured again with the KAPA Library Quantification kit. Every immunoSEQ 96-well plate was sequenced on a separate single-read 150-cycle Illumina NextSeq 550 flow cell. The paper's data handling went like this. Because the immunoSEQ output held only junctional sequences and lacked quality scores, the filtering could not match the filtering applied to full-length reads. Sequences were annotated with PyIR, a Python wrapper for IgBLAST v1.9, using IMGT germline references to assign V/J genes and CDR3. Reads with weak V/J assignments (E-value above 1e-6), missing CDR3, stop codons, out-of-frame junctions, or ambiguous translated residues were removed. V3J clonotypes were defined as sequences sharing the same inferred V gene, J gene, and CDR3 amino acid sequence. Percentage overlap between repertoires was computed as shared unique clonotypes divided by the size of the smaller repertoire. Repertoire richness was assessed with RTK rarefaction, the Chao1 estimator, and Recon v2.1 estimates of unobserved clonotypes. OLGA was used to compute generation probabilities for all TCRbeta clonotypes that the gDNA method yielded from four donors. TCRdb stores this immuneACCESS table with in-frame sequences only. Part of the clones is absent; in the studies checked, under half of the shortfall reflects unresolved V genes, and no reason is known for the rest. V, J and clone size were drawn from that table, and D and trimming were deduced from the DNA. The sample profile shows 1.5 million to 2.5 million clones; roughly 94% of them were found once. Clones ranked in the top ten supply 1.2% of the sample.

CD8 naive samples were obtained by positive selection for CCR7 among CD45RO-negative cells, yielding a CD45RA+CCR7+ population from which TemRA cells were excluded. Donors were healthy HIV-negative adults with no recently reported acute infections or vaccinations. Every donor was a Caucasian adult living in Nashville, Tennessee, USA. Blood was obtained by leukapheresis, after which PBMCs were separated by Ficoll-Histopaque density gradient centrifugation and cryopreserved in liquid nitrogen vapor phase. Analytical flow cytometry was used to check the purity and quantity of each magnetically sorted T cell population. Genomic DNA was isolated from every sorted fraction and measured by UV absorbance on a Nanodrop 2000c. The junction carries 14 bases between V and J, which are trimmed by 6 bases and 3 bases respectively. Reading the germline V gene gives CDR1 MNHNS and CDR2 SASEGT. From cysteine to phenylalanine, the CDR3 is 14 amino acids long. Only the CDR3 region is kept as DNA, spanning 42 bases read in frame from base 1.

The clonotype originates from a man younger than 35 in good health. Sequenced: naive CD8+ T cells sorted from blood. In light of the paper, this sample's cell subset or site label describes: CD45RA+CCR7+. In this chain, TRBV6-1 is recombined with TRBJ1-2; 5 matching bases give a weak D call of TRBD1. The CDR3 reads as follows: CASSTTVGDYGYTF. The nucleotides are TGTGCCAGCAGCACGACAGTGGGAGACTATGGCTACACCTTC.